The 21 T cell receptor beta chains in this list originate from one sample, sequenced in a study of cytomegalovirus exposure and HLA in healthy donors. Both 60 Vbeta primers and 13 Jbeta primers went into the PCR. Profiling relied on immunoSEQ multiplex PCR, and the TCRdb table lists in-frame clones only, not all of them. The sample yields approximately 110,000 clones, more than 75% seen once. Sequences were obtained from PBMCs. Receptors originate from a man aged 35 to 55 in good health and CMV-seronegative.

This clone occurred a few times. The genes are TRBV27 and TRBJ1-1; the D gene is possibly TRBD1 (6 bases). The CDR3 contains 12 residues. Germline CDR1 and CDR2: MNHEY and SMNVEV (reference sequence). V was cut by 8 bases and J by 1 base, with 8 bases left in between. CDR3 protein: CASFRGNTEAFF. The CDR3 coding sequence is TGTGCCAGCTTCAGGGGGAACACTGAAGCTTTCTTT.

This clone was observed a handful of times. The gene calls are TRBV2 and TRBJ1-2; D is uncertain. Germline CDR1 SNHLY, CDR2 FYNNEI. The CDR3 extends over 12 amino acids. Between the trimmed V and J ends, which lost 7 bases and 6 bases, there was a span of 12 bases. CDR3 DNA sequence: TGTGCCAGCAAACGTTTTGGAGATGGCTACACCTTC. It specifies CASKRFGDGYTF.

This chain links TRBV29-1 with TRBJ2-3; D remains ambiguous. This CDR3 is 13 amino acids long. Germline assignment: CDR1 SQVTM and CDR2 ANQGSEA. V lost 2 bases and J 0 bases, leaving 6 bases between the germline ends. This CDR3 reads CSVEPGSTDTQYF. The CDR3 DNA reads as TGCAGCGTTGAACCCGGTAGCACAGATACGCAGTATTTT.

The chain recombines TRBV7-2 with TRBJ2-1; 13 nucleotides line up with TRBD2. V dropped 2 bases and J dropped 8; count of bases not matched to a gene: 6. The CDR3 sequence is 16 residues long. Germline V gene lookup returns CDR1 SGHTA and CDR2 FQGNSA. The CDR3 bases are TGTGCCAGCAGCTTAAGAACTAGCGGGGGGGCCGATGAGCAGTTCTTC. Translating gives CASSLRTSGGADEQFF.

J is TRBJ2-1 and V is TRBV25-1; 9 nucleotides align to TRBD1. Trimming cost V 3 bases and J 1 base; bases outside gene matches: 10. This CDR3 is built from 18 residues. Germline V gives CDR1 MGHDK, CDR2 SYGVNS. CDR3 amino acids: CASSDPFGQGPSYNEQFF. The CDR3 nucleotides are TGTGCCAGCAGTGATCCTTTCGGACAGGGGCCTTCCTACAATGAGCAGTTCTTC.

The gene calls are TRBV21-1 and TRBJ2-7; whether TRBD1, the table's D call, matches the DNA was not checked. TRBV21-1 is given as a pseudogene. This CDR3 is built from 15 residues. CDR3 bases: TGTGCCAGCGCCGCATCAGCCCGACAGTCCTACGAGCAGTACTTC. Its translation: CASAASARQSYEQYF.

The chain is built from TRBV19 and TRBJ2-1; 14 nucleotides line up with TRBD2. This CDR3 has 15 amino acids. CDR1 is LNHDA and CDR2 is SQIVND in the germline V gene (reference sequence). The trim removed 6 bases at V and 9 bases at J, leaving 7 bases unmatched. DNA of the CDR3: TGTGCCAGTAGGATTGGGACTAGCGGGGGACGTGAGCAGTTCTTC. Translated: CASRIGTSGGREQFF. Drawing the rest from reference TRBV19 and TRBJ2-1, the complete variable domain is DGGITQSPKYLFRKEGQNVTLSCEQNLNHDAMYWYRQDPGQGLRLIYYSQIVNDFQKGDIAEGYSVSREKKESFPLTVTSAQKNPTAFYLCASRIGTSGGREQFFGPGTRLTVL.

This chain uses TRBV27 with TRBJ1-4; no firm D call. CDR3 length: 14 residues. Germline-derived CDR1 and CDR2 are MNHEY and SMNVEV (reference sequence). V lost 4 bases to trimming and J lost 7 bases, with 13 bases between them. In DNA, the CDR3 is TGTGCCAGCAGTTCGGCGGGAAGCCCTGAAAAACTGTTTTTT. It yields the protein CASSSAGSPEKLFF.

This chain links TRBV7-2 with TRBJ2-7; 9 bases line up with TRBD2. The V gene end was trimmed by 5 bases and the J gene end by 6 bases; junction bases not matched to a gene: 8. CDR3 length: 14 amino acids. Germline V CDR1 and CDR2: SGHTA, FQGNSA. The DNA of the CDR3 is TGTGCCAGCAGCCCGACGGGACTAGCCGGCGAGCAGTACTTC. It translates to CASSPTGLAGEQYF.

V is TRBV29-1 and J is TRBJ2-3; 8 bases agree with TRBD2. The V gene end was trimmed by 7 bases and the J gene end by 1 base; junction bases not matched to a gene: 4. Germline V gene data show CDR1 as SQVTM and CDR2 as ANQGSEA. CDR3 size: 13 residues. The CDR3 loop is CSAETSGTDTQYF. The CDR3 coding sequence is TGCAGCGCCGAGACTAGCGGCACAGATACGCAGTATTTT.

This rearrangement joins TRBV7-6 to TRBJ2-2; the D is unclear. V gave up 1 base and J gave up 3 bases, with 3 bases separating them. The CDR3 has 13 amino acids. Germline V gene data show CDR1 as SGHVS and CDR2 as FNYEAQ. The CDR3 loop is CASSLGDTGELFF. CDR3 bases: TGTGCCAGCAGCTTAGGCGACACCGGGGAGCTGTTTTTT.

This clone was found once. CDR3 DNA: TGTGCCAGCAGCTACGGGGGTAGGATCGGGGTGGGTCCCCAGTACTTC. It translates to CASSYGGRIGVGPQYF. The genes are TRBV5-6 and TRBJ2-7; TRBD2 might be the D (6 bases). The V gene lost 3 bases and the J gene lost 10 bases, with 26 bases spanning the gap. From germline, CDR1 is SGHDT and CDR2 YYEEEE. This CDR3 region has 16 residues.

V is TRBV11-2 and J is TRBJ2-3, with unresolved D. The V end lost 6 bases, the J end lost 6 bases, and 19 bases lay between the germline ends. The CDR3 spans 15 residues. Germline CDR1 is SGHAT and CDR2 is FQNNGV. CDR3 bases: TGTGCCAGCAGTTCGATGACGGAGCGACGGGATACGCAGTATTTT. Amino acid sequence: CASSSMTERRDTQYF.

A single count supports this clone. The rearrangement joins TRBV9 to TRBJ2-1; no clear D. The CDR3 loop spans 13 amino acids. Germline V CDR1 and CDR2: SGDLS, YYNGEE. Trimming cost V 3 bases and J 5 bases, with 9 bases left between them. CDR3 protein: CASSGVSNNEQFF. For the CDR3, the DNA is TGTGCCAGCAGCGGTGTTAGCAACAATGAGCAGTTCTTC.

The chain has TRBV5-4 and TRBJ2-3; the D is unclear. The CDR3 has 12 amino acids. V lost 3 bases and J 2 bases, leaving 4 bases between the germline ends. The germline CDR1 and CDR2 sequences are SGHNT and YYREEE (reference sequence). The CDR3 region is CASSWATDTQYF. The CDR3 nucleotides read TGTGCCAGCAGCTGGGCCACAGATACGCAGTATTTT.

V usage is TRBV28 and J usage is TRBJ1-2; 9 nucleotides agree with TRBD1. The V gene's germline CDR1 is MDHEN and CDR2 SYDVKM. The CDR3 length is 15 residues. Trimming cost V 6 bases and J 6 bases; bases outside gene matches: 11. Here the CDR3 DNA reads TGTGCCAGCAGCATCTACAGGGGGCAAGCCAATGGCTACACCTTC. Translation: CASSIYRGQANGYTF.

This chain uses TRBV9 with TRBJ1-1; D is unclear. In germline, CDR1 is SGDLS, CDR2 YYNGEE. This CDR3 comprises 13 residues. The V and J ends lost 4 bases and 1 base respectively, with 8 bases between them. The CDR3 spells CASSPTANTEAFF. Here the CDR3 DNA reads TGTGCCAGCAGCCCTACAGCGAACACTGAAGCTTTCTTT.

The CDR3 region is CASRLPPGNTEAFF. The CDR3 nucleotides are TGTGCCAGCAGGTTACCCCCCGGGAACACTGAAGCTTTCTTT. The chain couples TRBV7-3 to TRBJ1-1, with no clear D. Trimming shortened V by 6 bases and J by 1 base, and 12 bases separated the two germline ends. Per the germline V gene, CDR1 is SGHTA and CDR2 is FQGTGA. The CDR3 consists of 14 residues.

The rearrangement uses TRBV5-4 and TRBJ2-5, with 7 bases lining up with TRBD2. This CDR3 has 12 amino acids. CDR1 is SGHNT, CDR2 YYREEE, per germline (reference sequence). The ends lost 3 bases at V and 4 bases at J; junction bases unmatched: 0. In DNA, the CDR3 is TGTGCCAGCAGCTGGGGGGGAGAGACCCAGTACTTC. This translates into CASSWGGETQYF.

This chain connects TRBV14 to TRBJ2-7, with TRBD1 matching over 7 bases. Trimming cost V 1 base and J 10 bases; bases outside gene matches: 13. The CDR3 totals 15 residues. Germline CDR1 reads SGHDN; CDR2 reads FVKESK. The CDR3 DNA reads TGTGCCAGCAGCCAAGTGGGGACAGTACCATCGGAACAGTACTTC. This codes for CASSQVGTVPSEQYF.

The genes are TRBV7-6 and TRBJ2-5; 12 nucleotides match TRBD2. Losses at the gene ends were 5 bases for V and 5 bases for J; bases not matched to a gene: 12. The CDR3 spans 17 residues. Germline V gene data show CDR1 as SGHVS and CDR2 as FNYEAQ. The CDR3 spells CASSHRLAGDFLETQYF. The CDR3 region has the DNA TGTGCCAGCAGCCATCGACTAGCGGGGGACTTTCTCGAGACCCAGTACTTC.